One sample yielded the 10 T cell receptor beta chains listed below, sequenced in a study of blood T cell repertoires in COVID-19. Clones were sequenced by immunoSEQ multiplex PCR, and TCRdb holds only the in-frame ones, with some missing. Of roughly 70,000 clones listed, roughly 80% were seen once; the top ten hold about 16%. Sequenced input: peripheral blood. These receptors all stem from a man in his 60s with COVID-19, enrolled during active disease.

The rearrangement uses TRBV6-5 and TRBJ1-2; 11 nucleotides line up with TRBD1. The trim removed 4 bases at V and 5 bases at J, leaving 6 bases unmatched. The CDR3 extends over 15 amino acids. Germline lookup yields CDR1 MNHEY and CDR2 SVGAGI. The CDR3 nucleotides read TGTGCCAGCAGTTCCCGGACAGGGGGCGGGTATGGCTACACCTTC. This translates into CASSSRTGGGYGYTF.

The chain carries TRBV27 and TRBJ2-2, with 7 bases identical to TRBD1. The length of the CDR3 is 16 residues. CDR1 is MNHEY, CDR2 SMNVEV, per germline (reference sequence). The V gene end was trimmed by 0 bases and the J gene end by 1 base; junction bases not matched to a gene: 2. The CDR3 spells CASSLSGQLNTGELFF. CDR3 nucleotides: TGTGCCAGCAGTTTATCGGGACAGTTGAACACCGGGGAGCTGTTTTTT.

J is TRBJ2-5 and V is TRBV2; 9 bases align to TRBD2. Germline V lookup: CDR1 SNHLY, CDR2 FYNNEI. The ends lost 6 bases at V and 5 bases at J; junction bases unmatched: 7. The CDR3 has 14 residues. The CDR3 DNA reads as TGTGCCAGCAGCGTAGCGGGAGTGTGGGAGACCCAGTACTTC. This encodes CASSVAGVWETQYF.

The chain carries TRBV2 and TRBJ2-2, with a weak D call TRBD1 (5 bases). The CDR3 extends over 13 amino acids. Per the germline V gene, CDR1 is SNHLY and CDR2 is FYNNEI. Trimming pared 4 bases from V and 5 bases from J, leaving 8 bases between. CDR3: CASSGQTTGELFF. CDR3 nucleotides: TGTGCCAGCAGTGGACAGACAACCGGGGAGCTGTTTTTT.

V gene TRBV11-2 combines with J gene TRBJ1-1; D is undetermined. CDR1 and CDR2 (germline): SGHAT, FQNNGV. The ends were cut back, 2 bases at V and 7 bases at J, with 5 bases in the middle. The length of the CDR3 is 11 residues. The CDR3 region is CASSLYSEAFF. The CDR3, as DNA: TGTGCCAGCAGCTTATATAGTGAAGCTTTCTTT.

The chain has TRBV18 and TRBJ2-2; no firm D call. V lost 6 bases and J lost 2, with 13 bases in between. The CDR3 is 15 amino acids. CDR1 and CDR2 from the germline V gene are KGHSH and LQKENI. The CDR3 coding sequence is TGTGCCAGCTCCTCCCGCAGGTTCAACACCGGGGAGCTGTTTTTT. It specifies CASSSRRFNTGELFF. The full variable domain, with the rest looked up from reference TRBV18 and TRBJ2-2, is NAGVMQNPRHLVRRRGQEARLRCSPMKGHSHVYWYRQLPEEGLKFMVYLQKENIIDESGMPKERFSAEFPKEGPSILRIQQVVRGDSAAYFCASSSRRFNTGELFFGEGSRLTVL.

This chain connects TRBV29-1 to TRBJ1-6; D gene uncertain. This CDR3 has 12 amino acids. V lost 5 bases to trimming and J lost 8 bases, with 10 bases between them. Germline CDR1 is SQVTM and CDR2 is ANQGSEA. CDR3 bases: TGCAGCGTTAGCGAGCACGATTCACCCCTCCACTTT. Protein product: CSVSEHDSPLHF.

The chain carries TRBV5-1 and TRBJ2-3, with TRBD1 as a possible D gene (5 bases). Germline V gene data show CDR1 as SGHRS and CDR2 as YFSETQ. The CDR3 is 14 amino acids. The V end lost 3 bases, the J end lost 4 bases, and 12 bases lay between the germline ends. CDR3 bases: TGCGCCAGCAGCTCGAGCCAACAGGCAGATACGCAGTATTTT. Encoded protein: CASSSSQQADTQYF.

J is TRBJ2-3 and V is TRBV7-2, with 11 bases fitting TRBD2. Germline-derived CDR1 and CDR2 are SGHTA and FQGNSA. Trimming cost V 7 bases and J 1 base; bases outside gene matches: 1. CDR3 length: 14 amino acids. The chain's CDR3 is CASILAGGTDTQYF. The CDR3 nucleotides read TGTGCCAGCATACTAGCGGGGGGCACAGATACGCAGTATTTT.

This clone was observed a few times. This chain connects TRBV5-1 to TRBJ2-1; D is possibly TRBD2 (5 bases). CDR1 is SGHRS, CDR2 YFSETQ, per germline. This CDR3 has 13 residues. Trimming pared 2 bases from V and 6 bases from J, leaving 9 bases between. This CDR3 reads CASSFGEINEQFF. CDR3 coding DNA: TGCGCCAGCAGCTTCGGGGAGATCAATGAGCAGTTCTTC.